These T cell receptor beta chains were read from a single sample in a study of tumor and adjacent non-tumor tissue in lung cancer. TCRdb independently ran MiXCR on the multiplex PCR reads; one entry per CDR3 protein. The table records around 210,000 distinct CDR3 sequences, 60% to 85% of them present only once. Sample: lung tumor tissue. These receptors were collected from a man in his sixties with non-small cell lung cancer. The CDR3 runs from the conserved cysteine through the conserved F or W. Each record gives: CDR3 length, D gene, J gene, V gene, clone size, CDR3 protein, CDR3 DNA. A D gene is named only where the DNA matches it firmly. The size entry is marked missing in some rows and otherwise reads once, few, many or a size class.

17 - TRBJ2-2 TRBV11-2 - CASSWPVRGAITGELFF TGTGCCAGCAGCTGGCCGGTACGGGGGGCGATCACCGGGGAGTTGTTTTTT
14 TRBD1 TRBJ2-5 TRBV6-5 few CASSWDRGGETQYF TGTGCCAGCAGTTGGGACAGGGGTGGTGAGACCCAGTACTTC
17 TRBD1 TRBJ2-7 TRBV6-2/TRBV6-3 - CASSLQGQGFFTYEQYF TGTGCCAGCAGCCTACAGGGACAGGGCTTTTTCACCTACGAGCAATACTTC
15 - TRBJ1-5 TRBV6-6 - CASTYGITYNQPQHF TGTGCCAGCACATACGGGATCACCTACAATCAGCCCCAGCATTTT
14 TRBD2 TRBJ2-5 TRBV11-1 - CASSSCGGEETQYF TGTGCCAGCAGCTCATGTGGGGGGGAAGAGACCCAGTACTTC
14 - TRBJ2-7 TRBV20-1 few CSVRDLGSSYEQYF TGCAGTGTTAGAGATCTCGGAAGCTCCTACGAGCAGTACTTC
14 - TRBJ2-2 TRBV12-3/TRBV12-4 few CASSKLQGIGELFF TGTGCCAGCAGTAAACTGCAGGGTATCGGGGAGCTGTTTTTT
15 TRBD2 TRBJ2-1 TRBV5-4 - CVSSRSGASYNERFF TGTGTCAGCAGCCGTAGCGGGGCGTCCTACAATGAGCGGTTCTTC
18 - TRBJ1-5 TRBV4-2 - CASSQYGEWAIVNQPQHF TGTGCCAGCAGCCAATATGGGGAGTGGGCTATAGTGAATCAGCCCCAGCATTTT
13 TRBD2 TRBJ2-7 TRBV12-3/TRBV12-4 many CASSLWGGYEQYF TGTGCCAGCAGTCTCTGGGGGGGCTACGAGCAGTACTTC
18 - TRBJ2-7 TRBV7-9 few CASSNGFRRGAASYEQYF TGTGCCAGCAGCAACGGGTTCCGAAGGGGGGCAGCTTCCTACGAGCAGTACTTC
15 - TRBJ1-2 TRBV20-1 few CSASISSGAVWGYTF TGCAGTGCTAGTATATCGTCAGGCGCCGTCTGGGGCTACACCTTC
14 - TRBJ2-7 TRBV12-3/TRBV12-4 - CASRTTVSSYEQYF TGTGCCAGCAGAACGACAGTGAGCTCCTACGAGCAGTACTTC
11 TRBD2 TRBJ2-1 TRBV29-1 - CSVETSWSPFF TGCAGCGTTGAGACTAGCTGGTCTCCATTCTTC
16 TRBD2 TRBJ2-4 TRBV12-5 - CASATTGTSAKNIRYF TGTGCTAGTGCTACGACCGGGACTAGCGCCAAAAACATTCGGTATTTC
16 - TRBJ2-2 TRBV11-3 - CASSSTLGRDTGELLF TGTGCCAGCAGCTCCACCCTAGGCCGCGACACCGGGGAGCTGTTATTT
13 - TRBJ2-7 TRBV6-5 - CASSYDAEREQYF TGTGCCAGCAGTTACGATGCTGAACGCGAACAGTACTTC
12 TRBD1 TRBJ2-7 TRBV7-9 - CASDRGAYEQYF TGTGCCAGCGACAGGGGGGCCTACGAGCAGTACTTC
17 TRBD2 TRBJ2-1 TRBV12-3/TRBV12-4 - CVSSLTSGGRAYNEQLF TGTGTCAGTAGTCTGACTAGCGGGGGCCGGGCCTACAATGAGCAGTTATTC
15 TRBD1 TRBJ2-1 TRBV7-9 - CISSPVQGAYNEQFF TGTATCAGCAGCCCCGTACAGGGGGCCTACAATGAGCAGTTCTTC
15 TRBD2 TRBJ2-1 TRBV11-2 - CASSLGAGGGNGQFF TGTGCCAGCAGCCTAGGGGCGGGGGGCGGTAATGGGCAGTTCTTC